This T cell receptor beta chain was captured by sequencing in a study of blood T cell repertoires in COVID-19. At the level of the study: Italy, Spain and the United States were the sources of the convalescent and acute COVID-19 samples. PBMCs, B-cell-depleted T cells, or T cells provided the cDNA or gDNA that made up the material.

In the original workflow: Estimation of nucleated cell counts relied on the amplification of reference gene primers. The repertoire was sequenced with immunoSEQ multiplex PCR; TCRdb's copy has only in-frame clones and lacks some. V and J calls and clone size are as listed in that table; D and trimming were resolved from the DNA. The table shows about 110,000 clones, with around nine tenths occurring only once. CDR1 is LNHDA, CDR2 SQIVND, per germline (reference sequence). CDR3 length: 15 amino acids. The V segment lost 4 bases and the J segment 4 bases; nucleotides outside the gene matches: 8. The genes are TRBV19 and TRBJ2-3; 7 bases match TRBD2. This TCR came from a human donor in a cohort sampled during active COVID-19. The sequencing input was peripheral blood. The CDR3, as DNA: TGTGCCAGTAGTAGTCCGGGACTAACCGCAGATACGCAGTATTTT. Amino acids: CASSSPGLTADTQYF.